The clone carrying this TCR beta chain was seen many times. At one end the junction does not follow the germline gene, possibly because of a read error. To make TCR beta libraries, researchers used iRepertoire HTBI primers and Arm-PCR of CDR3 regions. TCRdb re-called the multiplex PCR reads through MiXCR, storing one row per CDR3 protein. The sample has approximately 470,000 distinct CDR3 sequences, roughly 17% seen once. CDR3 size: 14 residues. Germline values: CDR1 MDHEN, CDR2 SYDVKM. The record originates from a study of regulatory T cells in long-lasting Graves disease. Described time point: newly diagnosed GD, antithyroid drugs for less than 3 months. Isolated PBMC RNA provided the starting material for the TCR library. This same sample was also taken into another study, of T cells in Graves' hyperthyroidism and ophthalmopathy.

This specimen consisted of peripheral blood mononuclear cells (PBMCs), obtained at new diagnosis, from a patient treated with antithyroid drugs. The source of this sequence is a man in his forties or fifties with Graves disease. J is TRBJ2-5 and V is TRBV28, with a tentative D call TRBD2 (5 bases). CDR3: CASMGVALQEAQYF. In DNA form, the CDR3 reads TGTGCCAGCATGGGAGTTGCGCTCCAAGAGGCCCAGTACTTC.